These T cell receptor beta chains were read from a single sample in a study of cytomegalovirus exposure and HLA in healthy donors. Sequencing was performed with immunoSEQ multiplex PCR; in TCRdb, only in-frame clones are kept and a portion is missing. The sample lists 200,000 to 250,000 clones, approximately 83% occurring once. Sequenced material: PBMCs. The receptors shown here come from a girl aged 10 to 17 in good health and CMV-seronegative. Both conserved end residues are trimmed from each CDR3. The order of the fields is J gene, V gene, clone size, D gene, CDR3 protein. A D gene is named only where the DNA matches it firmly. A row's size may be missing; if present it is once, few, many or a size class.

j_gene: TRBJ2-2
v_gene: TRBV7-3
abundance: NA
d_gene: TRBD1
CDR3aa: ASSPMTGHTGELF

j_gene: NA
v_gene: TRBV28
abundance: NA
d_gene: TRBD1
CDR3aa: ASWALGTGHYEQY

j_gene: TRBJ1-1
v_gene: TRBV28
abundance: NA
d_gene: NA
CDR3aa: ASSLGFGESTEAF

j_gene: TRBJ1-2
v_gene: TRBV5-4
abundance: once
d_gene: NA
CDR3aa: ASSFGPSGNYGYT

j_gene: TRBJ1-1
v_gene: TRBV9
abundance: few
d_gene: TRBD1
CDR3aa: ASSVVGQGSTEAF

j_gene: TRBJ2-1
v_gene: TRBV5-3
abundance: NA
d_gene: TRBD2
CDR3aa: ARSPTGLAGVTCGDNEQF

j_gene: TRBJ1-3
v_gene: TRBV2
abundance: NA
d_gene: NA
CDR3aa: ASTYLSSGNTIY

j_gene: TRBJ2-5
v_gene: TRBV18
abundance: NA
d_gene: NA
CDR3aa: ASSPQNSGMDQY

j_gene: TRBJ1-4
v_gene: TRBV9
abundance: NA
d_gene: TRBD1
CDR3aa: ASSVGDRNNEKLF

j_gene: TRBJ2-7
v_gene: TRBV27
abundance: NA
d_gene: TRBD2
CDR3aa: ASTRSGGGISYEQY

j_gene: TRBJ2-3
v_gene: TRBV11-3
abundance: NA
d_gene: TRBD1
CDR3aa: ASSLGTRGPSDTQY

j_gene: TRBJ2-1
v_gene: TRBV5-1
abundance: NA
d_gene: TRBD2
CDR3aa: ASRGGTSGSSAYNEQF

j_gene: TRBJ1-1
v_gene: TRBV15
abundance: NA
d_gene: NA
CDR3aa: ATSRGDSNTEAF

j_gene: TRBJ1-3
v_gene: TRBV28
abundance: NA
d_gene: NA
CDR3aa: ASSLRSSHSGNTIY

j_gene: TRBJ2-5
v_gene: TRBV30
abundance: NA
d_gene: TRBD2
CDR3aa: AWRLSGVQETQY

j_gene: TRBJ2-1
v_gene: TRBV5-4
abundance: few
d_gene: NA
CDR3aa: ASSPSRGEQF

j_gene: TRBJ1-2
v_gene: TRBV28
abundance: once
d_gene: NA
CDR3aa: ASSPWPGGYT

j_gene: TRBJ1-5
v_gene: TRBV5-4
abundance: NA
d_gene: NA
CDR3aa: ASSLSPGPNQPQH

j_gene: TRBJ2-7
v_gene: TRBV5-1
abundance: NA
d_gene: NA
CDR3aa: ASSLDRGYEQY

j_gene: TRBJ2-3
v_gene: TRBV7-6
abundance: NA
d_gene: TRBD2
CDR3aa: ASSLVVAGGTDTQY

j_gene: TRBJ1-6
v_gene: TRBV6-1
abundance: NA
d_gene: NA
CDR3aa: ASSVSSLLSSPLH

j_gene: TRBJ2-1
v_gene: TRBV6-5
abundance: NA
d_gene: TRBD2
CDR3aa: ASSYSGLGSEQF

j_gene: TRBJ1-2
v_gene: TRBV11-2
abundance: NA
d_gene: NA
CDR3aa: ASSLTPRTDYGYT

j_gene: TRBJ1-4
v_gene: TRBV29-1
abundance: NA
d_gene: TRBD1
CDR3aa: SVGDRNEKLF

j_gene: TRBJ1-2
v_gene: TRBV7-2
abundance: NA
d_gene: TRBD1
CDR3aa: ASSYTAGTGFGYT

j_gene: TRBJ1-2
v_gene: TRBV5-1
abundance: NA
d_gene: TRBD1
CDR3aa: ASSPGGQGPGGYT

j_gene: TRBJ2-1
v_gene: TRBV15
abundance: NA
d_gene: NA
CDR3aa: ATSRMGGQYNEQF

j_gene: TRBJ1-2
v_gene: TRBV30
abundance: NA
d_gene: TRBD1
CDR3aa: ARRQGEGSFYGYT

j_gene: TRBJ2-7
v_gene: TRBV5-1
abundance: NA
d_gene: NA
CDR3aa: ASSIERASYEQY

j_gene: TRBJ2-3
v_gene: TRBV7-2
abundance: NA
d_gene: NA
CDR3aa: ASSLAGPDTQY

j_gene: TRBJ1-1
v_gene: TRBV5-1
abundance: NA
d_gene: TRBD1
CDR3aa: ASSLETGDGTEAF

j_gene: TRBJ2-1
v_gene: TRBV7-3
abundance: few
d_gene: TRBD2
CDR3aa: ASSGGGRMDNEQF

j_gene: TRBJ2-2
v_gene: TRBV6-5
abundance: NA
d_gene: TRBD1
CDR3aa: ASSSQGVGTGELF

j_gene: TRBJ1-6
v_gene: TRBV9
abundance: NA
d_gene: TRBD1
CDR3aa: ASSPTPHRGVNSPLH

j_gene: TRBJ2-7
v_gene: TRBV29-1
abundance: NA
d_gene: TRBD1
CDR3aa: SVGTVTYEQY

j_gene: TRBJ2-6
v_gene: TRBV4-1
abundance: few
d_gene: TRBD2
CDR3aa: ASSQFTSGRVSGANVLT

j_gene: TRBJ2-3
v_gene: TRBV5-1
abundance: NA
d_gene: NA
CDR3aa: ASSLFWGPTDTQY

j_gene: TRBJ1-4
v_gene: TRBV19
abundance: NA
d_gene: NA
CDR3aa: ASKDGGFTSLTKLF

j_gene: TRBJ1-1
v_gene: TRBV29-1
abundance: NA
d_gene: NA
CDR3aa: SVSDSEAF

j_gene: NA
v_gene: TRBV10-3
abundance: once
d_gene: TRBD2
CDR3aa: AISSGVAIGEQY

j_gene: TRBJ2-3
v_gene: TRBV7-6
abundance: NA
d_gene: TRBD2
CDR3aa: ASSLGKRGAPWDTQY

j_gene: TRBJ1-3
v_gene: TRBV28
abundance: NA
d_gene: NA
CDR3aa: ASNLPSYGNTIY

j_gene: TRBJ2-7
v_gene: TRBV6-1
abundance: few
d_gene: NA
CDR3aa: ASSDNRVNSYEQY

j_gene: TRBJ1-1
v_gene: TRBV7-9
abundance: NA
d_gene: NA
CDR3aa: SSSPPGGEQYLNTEAF

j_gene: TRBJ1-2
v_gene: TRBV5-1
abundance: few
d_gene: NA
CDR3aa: ASSLLQHYGYT

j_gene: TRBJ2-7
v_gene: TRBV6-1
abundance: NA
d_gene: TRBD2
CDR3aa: ASLERLARSYEQY

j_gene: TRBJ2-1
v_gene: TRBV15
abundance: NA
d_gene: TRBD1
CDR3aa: ATSRGQGAGYNEQF